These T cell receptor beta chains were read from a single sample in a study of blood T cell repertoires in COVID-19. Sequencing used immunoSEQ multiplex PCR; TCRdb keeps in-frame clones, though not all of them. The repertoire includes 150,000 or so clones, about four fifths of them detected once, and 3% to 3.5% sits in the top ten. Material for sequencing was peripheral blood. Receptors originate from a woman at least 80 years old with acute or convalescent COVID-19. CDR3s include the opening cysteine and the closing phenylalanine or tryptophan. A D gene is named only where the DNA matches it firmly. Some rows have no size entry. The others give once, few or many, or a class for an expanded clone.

CAIREEGTVYGYTF	TGTGCCATTCGCGAGGAGGGGACAGTCTATGGCTACACCTTC	TRBJ1-2	TRBV24-1	TRBD1	14	NA
CASSRPGTGMGNQPQHF	TGTGCCAGCAGCCGTCCCGGGACAGGGATGGGCAATCAGCCCCAGCATTTT	TRBJ1-5	TRBV6-2/TRBV6-3	TRBD1	17	NA
CASSLTSLRTDTQYF	TGCGCCAGCAGCTTGACTAGCCTACGCACAGATACGCAGTATTTT	TRBJ2-3	TRBV5-1	NA	15	few
CASGTGGNYGYTF	TGCGCCAGCGGGACAGGGGGGAACTATGGCTACACCTTC	TRBJ1-2	TRBV5-1	TRBD1	13	NA
CASSSGGSNEKLFF	TGCGCCAGCAGCTCCGGGGGTTCTAATGAAAAACTGTTTTTT	TRBJ1-4	TRBV5-1	NA	14	NA
CASSVDSGGLLRELFF	TGTGCCAGCAGCGTCGATAGCGGGGGCCTTCTTCGGGAGCTGTTTTTT	TRBJ2-2	TRBV9	TRBD2	16	NA
CASRGRQGHGYTF	TGTGCCAGCAGGGGAAGACAGGGCCATGGCTACACCTTC	TRBJ1-2	TRBV27	TRBD1	13	NA
CASSLAEIRWGNTF	TGTGCCAGCAGCTTAGCGGAAATTAGATGGGGCAACACCTTC	TRBJ1-2	TRBV7-8	NA	14	NA
CASGGTVEKLFF	TGTGCCAGCGGGGGGACTGTTGAAAAACTGTTTTTT	TRBJ1-4	TRBV27	NA	12	NA
CASSSGAGVTNEKLFF	TGTGCCAGCAGCTCTGGGGCGGGGGTCACTAATGAAAAACTGTTTTTT	TRBJ1-4	TRBV5-4	NA	16	NA
CASSKPGQALYGYTF	TGCGCCAGCAGCAAGCCGGGACAGGCCCTCTATGGCTACACCTTC	TRBJ1-2	TRBV5-1	TRBD1	15	few
CASSLPVAGVTFF	TGTGCCAGCAGTTTGCCTGTTGCCGGGGTCACATTCTTC	TRBJ2-1	TRBV27	NA	13	NA
CASSLDVGTEAFF	TGTGCCAGCAGCTTAGACGTCGGCACTGAAGCTTTCTTT	TRBJ1-1	TRBV11-3	NA	13	NA
CASLQGLTEAFF	TGTGCCAGCTTACAGGGTCTCACTGAAGCTTTCTTT	TRBJ1-1	TRBV2	NA	12	NA
CASSLEVQRPISGANVLTF	TGTGCCAGCAGCTTGGAGGTGCAGCGTCCAATCTCTGGGGCCAACGTCCTGACTTTC	TRBJ2-6	TRBV5-4	NA	19	NA
CASSETAGNQPQHF	TGTGCCAGCAGTGAAACTGCGGGCAATCAGCCCCAGCATTTT	TRBJ1-5	TRBV2	NA	14	NA
CASSPLSGIATEAFF	TGTGCCAGCTCACCGCTATCAGGTATTGCCACTGAAGCTTTCTTT	TRBJ1-1	TRBV18	NA	15	NA
CATSRDRGVGREKLFF	TGTGCCACCAGCAGAGATCGGGGGGTAGGACGTGAAAAACTGTTTTTT	TRBJ1-4	TRBV15	NA	16	few
CAWSVYSGDTQYF	TGTGCCTGGAGTGTGTATAGCGGAGATACGCAGTATTTT	TRBJ2-3	TRBV30	NA	13	NA
CASPGAARSGELFF	TGTGCCAGCCCTGGGGCGGCGCGGAGCGGGGAGCTGTTTTTT	TRBJ2-2	TRBV6-5	NA	14	NA
CASSFYHRGWDTNQPQHF	TGTGCCAGTAGTTTTTATCACAGGGGCTGGGATACCAATCAGCCCCAGCATTTT	TRBJ1-5	TRBV19	TRBD1	18	NA
CASSFSPGINYNSPLHF	TGTGCCAGCAGTTTCTCGCCAGGAATAAACTATAATTCACCCCTCCACTTT	TRBJ1-6	TRBV3-1/TRBV3-2	NA	17	NA
CASSSIRGTGMNGAGELFF	TGTGCCAGCAGCTCGATTCGGGGCACAGGGATGAATGGTGCCGGGGAGCTGTTTTTT	TRBJ2-2	TRBV11-2	NA	19	few
CASSLRRNNQPQHF	TGTGCCAGCAGCCTGCGGCGCAACAATCAGCCCCAGCATTTT	TRBJ1-5	TRBV6-5	NA	14	few
CASSLGPGYEQYF	TGTGCCAGCTCACTGGGCCCAGGGTACGAGCAGTACTTC	TRBJ2-7	TRBV18	NA	13	NA
CASSPVGGLGEKLFF	TGTGCCAGCAGTCCGGTCGGGGGGCTAGGTGAAAAACTGTTTTTT	TRBJ1-4	TRBV2	NA	15	NA
CASSVGQSNQPQHF	TGTGCCAGTAGTGTGGGACAGAGTAATCAGCCCCAGCATTTT	TRBJ1-5	TRBV19	TRBD1	14	NA
CASSSRDSNYGYTF	TGTGCCAGCAGCTCCCGGGACAGCAACTATGGCTACACCTTC	TRBJ1-2	TRBV7-9	TRBD1	14	NA
CASSIGTGNTGELFF	TGTGCCAGTAGTATCGGGACAGGGAACACCGGGGAGCTGTTTTTT	TRBJ2-2	TRBV19	TRBD1	15	NA
CAGHRGQNSPLHF	TGTGCCGGACACAGGGGGCAGAATTCACCCCTCCACTTT	TRBJ1-6	TRBV2	TRBD1	13	NA
CASSQDLGTRQPQHF	TGTGCCAGCAGCCAAGATCTTGGGACTCGCCAGCCCCAGCATTTT	TRBJ1-5	TRBV3-1/TRBV3-2	NA	15	NA